This is a list of T cell receptor beta chains from one sample in a study of blood T cell repertoires in COVID-19. Some clones are missing from TCRdb's copy, which holds only in-frame ones; the method was immunoSEQ multiplex PCR. The table shows approximately 85,000 clones, with nearly 90% occurring only once. Sequencing input: peripheral blood. The source is an elderly woman with active or convalescent COVID-19. Both conserved end residues are part of each CDR3. D genes are given only for firm matches. Rows may omit the clone size; those that give it use once, few, many or a size class.

>TRBV3-1/TRBV3-2|-|TRBJ1-6|-
CASSTGGTALHF
TGTGCCAGCAGCACGGGCGGGACTGCCCTCCACTTT
>TRBV28|TRBD1|TRBJ1-1|-
CASSPSRTGGLLNTEAFF
TGTGCCAGCAGTCCAAGTAGGACAGGGGGTTTATTGAACACTGAAGCTTTCTTT
>TRBV7-8|TRBD2|TRBJ2-1|-
CASSTRLAGAGDNEQFF
TGTGCCAGCAGCACCCGACTAGCGGGTGCAGGAGACAATGAGCAGTTCTTC
>TRBV4-3|-|TRBJ2-7|-
CASSQDLRLIEQYF
TGCGCCAGCAGCCAAGACCTCAGGCTAATTGAGCAGTACTTC
>TRBV7-2|TRBD1|TRBJ2-7|-
CASSPFSRGQTYEQYF
TGTGCCAGCAGCCCATTTAGTAGGGGACAGACCTACGAGCAGTACTTC
>TRBV19|-|TRBJ2-2|-
CASSITLSSGTGELFF
TGTGCCAGTAGTATAACACTAAGCAGCGGAACCGGGGAGCTGTTTTTT
>TRBV12-3/TRBV12-4|-|TRBJ2-2|-
CASTGETGELFF
TGTGCCAGCACCGGGGAGACCGGGGAGCTGTTTTTT
>TRBV11-2|TRBD2|TRBJ2-1|-
CASSLVGTRNEQFF
TGTGCCAGCAGCTTAGTGGGGACTAGGAATGAGCAGTTCTTC
>TRBV5-1|TRBD1|TRBJ2-7|-
CASSWGPGTGSNEQYF
TGCGCCAGCAGCTGGGGCCCCGGGACAGGGAGTAACGAGCAGTACTTC
>TRBV6-5|TRBD1|TRBJ2-2|-
CASRGQGNTGELFF
TGTGCCAGCAGGGGACAGGGAAATACCGGGGAGCTGTTTTTT
>TRBV6-2/TRBV6-3|TRBD2|TRBJ2-3|-
CASSYPFGDYTDTQYF
TGTGCCAGCAGTTACCCCTTTGGGGACTACACAGATACGCAGTATTTT
>TRBV19|-|TRBJ1-6|-
CASSIRPRVIRDSPLHF
TGTGCCAGTAGTATTCGCCCCAGGGTGATTAGAGATTCACCCCTCCACTTT
>TRBV28|TRBD1|TRBJ1-2|-
CASGSPGQGGGYTF
TGTGCCAGCGGGTCCCCGGGACAGGGTGGTGGCTACACCTTC
>TRBV13|TRBD1|TRBJ2-7|-
CASSLGLDRESSYEQYF
TGTGCCAGCAGCTTAGGCCTCGACAGGGAGAGCTCCTACGAGCAGTACTTC
>TRBV5-1|TRBD2|TRBJ2-1|-
CASSLEGLEGDEQFF
TGCGCCAGCAGCTTGGAGGGACTAGAAGGCGATGAGCAGTTCTTC
>TRBV4-3|TRBD1|TRBJ1-4|few
CASSRTGTVTRAPNEKLFF
TGCGCCAGCAGCCGAACCGGGACAGTGACCAGGGCACCTAATGAAAAACTGTTTTTT
>TRBV21-1|-|TRBJ1-2|-
CASSNAERVSYGYTF
TGTGCCAGCAGCAATGCGGAGAGGGTAAGCTATGGCTACACCTTC
>TRBV9|TRBD2|TRBJ2-3|few
CASSVLGEGGADTQYF
TGTGCCAGCAGCGTACTCGGGGAGGGAGGAGCAGATACGCAGTATTTT
>TRBV11-2|TRBD2|TRBJ2-3|once
CASSFNGRARNTQYF
TGTGCCAGCAGCTTTAACGGGAGGGCCCGGAATACGCAGTATTTT
>TRBV28|-|TRBJ2-5|-
CASSSGQMVKTQYF
TGTGCCAGCAGTTCAGGACAAATGGTGAAGACCCAGTACTTC
>TRBV9|-|TRBJ1-6|-
CASSVRAGDNSPLHF
TGTGCCAGCAGCGTTCGGGCAGGGGATAATTCACCCCTCCACTTT
>TRBV19|TRBD1|TRBJ1-5|-
CASSMSRRGRPNQPQHF
TGTGCCAGTAGTATGTCTCGCAGGGGGCGTCCCAATCAGCCCCAGCATTTT
>TRBV19|TRBD1|TRBJ2-7|-
CASSIGQGLILEQYF
TGTGCCAGTAGTATAGGACAGGGGTTAATCCTCGAGCAGTACTTC
>TRBV18|TRBD1|TRBJ1-1|-
CASSEQGVRNTEAFF
TGTGCCAGCTCGGAACAGGGGGTGAGGAACACTGAAGCTTTCTTT
>TRBV3-1/TRBV3-2|-|TRBJ2-5|-
CASSQERQETQYF
TGTGCCAGCAGCCAAGAGCGGCAAGAGACCCAGTACTTC
>TRBV9|-|TRBJ1-1|-
CASSVGSLNVAFF
TGTGCCAGCAGCGTAGGATCCCTAAATGTTGCTTTCTTT
>TRBV5-8|TRBD1|TRBJ1-2|-
CASSLGQDYGYTF
TGTGCCAGCAGCTTAGGACAGGACTATGGCTACACCTTC
>TRBV3-1/TRBV3-2|-|TRBJ1-3|-
CASSRGGTGNTIYF
TGTGCCAGCTCCCGAGGGGGAACTGGAAACACCATATATTTT
>TRBV11-2|-|TRBJ1-1|-
CASSLDTSQKAFF
TGTGCCAGCAGCTTAGATACCTCCCAGAAAGCTTTCTTT
>TRBV24-1|-|TRBJ2-3|-
CATSEAGNTVTQYF
TGTGCCACCAGTGAGGCGGGCAACACAGTCACGCAGTATTTT
>TRBV9|-|TRBJ2-2|-
CASSVGVGLYTGELFF
TGTGCCAGCAGCGTAGGTGTGGGACTGTACACCGGGGAGCTGTTTTTT
>TRBV5-5|TRBD1|TRBJ2-7|-
CASRTGTGKTSSYEQYF
TGTGCCAGCAGGACTGGGACAGGGAAGACTAGCTCCTACGAGCAGTACTTC
>TRBV28|TRBD2|TRBJ2-7|once
CASSQNPSGGIYEQYF
TGTGCCAGCAGTCAAAATCCTAGCGGAGGGATATACGAGCAGTACTTC
>TRBV6-2/TRBV6-3|TRBD1|TRBJ2-2|-
CASSYYDRGRGNTGELFF
TGTGCCAGCAGTTACTATGACAGGGGAAGAGGCAACACCGGGGAGCTGTTTTTT
>TRBV28|TRBD1|TRBJ2-5|-
CASSLWTGVKQETQYF
TGTGCCAGCAGTTTATGGACAGGGGTTAAACAAGAGACCCAGTACTTC
>TRBV27|-|TRBJ2-1|-
CASSLSRGGVGYNEQFF
TGTGCCAGCAGTTTATCAAGGGGGGGGGTCGGCTACAATGAGCAGTTCTTC
>TRBV9|TRBD1|TRBJ2-3|-
CASSADRGVDTQYF
TGTGCCAGCAGCGCGGACAGGGGGGTAGATACGCAGTATTTT